What follows is one TCR beta chain and its context. Its antigen is unknown. Base qualities were left out, and no much larger clone turns up one base away. These data originate in a study of OX40 agonist ivuxolimab in advanced cancers. Context from the whole study: The costimulatory receptor OX40 (CD134) was targeted by ivuxolimab, a fully human IgG2 agonistic monoclonal antibody. Intravenous ivuxolimab was administered to patients every 2 weeks at six dose levels: 0.01, 0.1, 0.3, 1.5, 3 and 10 mg/kg. Of the approximately 53 patients in dose escalation, 19 had hepatocellular carcinoma, around 15 had melanoma, 9 had renal cell carcinoma and 9 had head and neck cancer. The dose-escalation cohort was roughly 87% male with a mean age of around 64 years, ranging from roughly 23 to 90. Patients were allowed to have had prior anti-PD-1, anti-PD-L1 or anti-CTLA-4 therapy, and approximately 40% of the dose-escalation patients had previously received checkpoint inhibitors. Partial responses occurred in three dose-escalation patients, of whom one had hepatocellular carcinoma and two had cutaneous melanoma. Peripheral TCRbeta sequencing was intended to test whether TCR sequence diversity was altered and clonal T-cell expansion was caused by ivuxolimab. The paper covers the monotherapy dose-escalation part of the phase I ivuxolimab trial, which included N of about 50 patients. The research as a whole found: After ivuxolimab, CD8+ T cells had more expanded clones than CD4+ T cells on average. The antigen specificity of the peripheral T cells that underwent clonal expansion was not determined. In the 0.1-3.0 mg/kg groups, partial responders were among the patients with the lowest normalized peripheral clonal expansion, particularly in CD8+ T cells. At doses of 0.1 to 3.0 mg/kg, clonal expansion of both CD4+ and CD8+ blood T cells was observed from baseline to week 6. Low levels of normalized T-cell clonal expansion were also seen in some patients who did not respond.

Per the germline V gene, SQVTM is the CDR1 and ANQGSEA is the CDR2. Including cysteine and phenylalanine, the CDR3 has 11 amino acids. The entry retains the CDR3 DNA only, 33 bases that are in frame from base 1. V and J are truncated by 6 bases and 2 bases respectively, leaving an intervening sequence of 8 bases. Patients with a history of autoimmune disease or receiving systemic immunosuppression were excluded from the trial. Peripheral blood for TCR sequencing was drawn from every dose cohort at baseline, at cycle 4 day 1 and at cycle 7 day 1. Samples were obtained from an open-label, multicenter, first-in-human phase I dose-escalation trial of ivuxolimab. Adults with locally advanced or metastatic melanoma, renal cell, hepatocellular, or head and neck squamous cell carcinoma were enrolled in the trial. Before TCR sequencing, CD4+ T cells and CD8+ T cells were sorted from peripheral blood as separate populations.

For sequencing of the TCRbeta CDR3 region, genomic DNA was extracted from the sorted cells. The immunoSEQ Assay was used for sequencing of TCRbeta CDR3 regions. TCRdb obtained this table from immuneACCESS and retained in-frame rearrangements with V and J assigned. These tables miss some clones; where compared with another copy, unresolved V genes account for less than half of the shortfall, and the remainder is unexplained. The sample has just over 95,000 clones on record, 90% of them singletons. The ten largest clones represent around 0.15% of the sample. The sequence was collected from an adult with an advanced solid tumor such as melanoma, head and neck, liver or kidney cancer. The source was CD4+ or CD8+ T cells sorted from blood, collected in a trial of the OX40 agonist ivuxolimab. Here the chain combines TRBV29-1 and TRBJ2-7; no D gene is confidently identified. The nucleotides are TGCAGCGTCGGCGGTCCCTACGAGCAGTACTTC. Its amino acids are CSVGGPYEQYF.